The rows below give T cell receptor beta chains drawn from one sample of a study of Ad26.COV2.S vaccination and SARS-CoV-2 variants. Measured with immunoSEQ multiplex PCR; TCRdb has only the in-frame clones, and not every one. The sample contains about 350,000 clones, around 88% of which appear only once. The source was peripheral blood, collected in a trial of Ad26.COV2.S vaccine versus placebo. These TCRs come from a person aged 18-65 years who received the Ad26.COV2.S COVID-19 vaccine or a placebo. Each CDR3 is given with its conserved first and last residue. Each record gives: V gene, D gene, clone size, J gene, CDR3 protein, CDR3 DNA. A D gene is named only where the DNA matches it firmly. Clone size is not always given. Where it is, it says once, few, many or a class for expanded clones.

v_gene: TRBV6-2/TRBV6-3; d_gene: -; abundance: -; j_gene: TRBJ2-2; CDR3aa: CASSLREEGSGELFF; CDR3nt: TGTGCCAGCAGTTTAAGGGAAGAGGGATCCGGGGAGCTGTTTTTT
v_gene: TRBV6-5; d_gene: TRBD1; abundance: -; j_gene: TRBJ1-5; CDR3aa: CASDRGMGNQPQHF; CDR3nt: TGTGCCAGCGACAGGGGTATGGGCAATCAGCCCCAGCATTTT
v_gene: TRBV28; d_gene: -; abundance: -; j_gene: TRBJ1-6; CDR3aa: CASSPDTRSYNSPLHF; CDR3nt: TGTGCCAGCAGTCCAGACACGCGCTCCTATAATTCACCCCTCCACTTT
v_gene: TRBV10-3; d_gene: -; abundance: -; j_gene: TRBJ1-2; CDR3aa: CAISLGTSQTYGYTF; CDR3nt: TGTGCCATCAGCCTTGGGACCTCCCAGACCTATGGCTACACCTTC
v_gene: TRBV6-5; d_gene: -; abundance: -; j_gene: TRBJ1-1; CDR3aa: CASSSPREGMTAFF; CDR3nt: TGTGCCAGCAGTTCCCCGCGGGAGGGGATGACGGCTTTCTTT
v_gene: TRBV7-2; d_gene: -; abundance: once; j_gene: TRBJ2-5; CDR3aa: CASSQGWVETQYF; CDR3nt: TGTGCCAGCAGCCAGGGCTGGGTTGAGACCCAGTACTTC
v_gene: TRBV28; d_gene: -; abundance: -; j_gene: TRBJ2-3; CDR3aa: CASSLSSSWGDTQYF; CDR3nt: TGTGCCAGCAGTTTGTCTTCCAGCTGGGGGGATACGCAGTATTTT
v_gene: TRBV6-2/TRBV6-3; d_gene: -; abundance: few; j_gene: TRBJ1-2; CDR3aa: CASSYRRQGYGYTF; CDR3nt: TGTGCCAGCAGTTACCGTAGGCAGGGCTATGGCTACACCTTC
v_gene: TRBV10-3; d_gene: TRBD1; abundance: -; j_gene: TRBJ2-1; CDR3aa: CAISGAMTGGNEQFF; CDR3nt: TGTGCCATCAGTGGAGCAATGACAGGGGGCAATGAGCAGTTCTTC
v_gene: TRBV7-9; d_gene: TRBD1; abundance: few; j_gene: TRBJ1-2; CDR3aa: CASSLVVDRGSELYGYTF; CDR3nt: TGTGCCAGCAGCTTAGTAGTGGACAGGGGCTCTGAACTCTATGGCTACACCTTC
v_gene: TRBV18; d_gene: -; abundance: -; j_gene: TRBJ2-1; CDR3aa: CASSPIGGARNEQFF; CDR3nt: TGTGCCAGCTCACCAATTGGGGGGGCCAGGAATGAGCAGTTCTTC
v_gene: TRBV11-1; d_gene: -; abundance: -; j_gene: TRBJ2-5; CDR3aa: CASSPAQAQGETQYF; CDR3nt: TGTGCCAGCAGCCCTGCTCAGGCTCAGGGGGAGACCCAGTACTTC
v_gene: TRBV30; d_gene: TRBD1; abundance: -; j_gene: TRBJ1-2; CDR3aa: CAVDRVGDYGYTF; CDR3nt: TGTGCGGTGGACAGGGTAGGCGACTATGGCTACACCTTC
v_gene: TRBV10-3; d_gene: -; abundance: -; j_gene: TRBJ1-1; CDR3aa: CAISDVTEAFF; CDR3nt: TGTGCCATCAGTGACGTAACTGAAGCTTTCTTT
v_gene: TRBV10-2; d_gene: TRBD1; abundance: -; j_gene: TRBJ2-7; CDR3aa: CASSSDRVGYYEQYF; CDR3nt: TGCGCCAGCAGTTCGGACAGGGTCGGCTACTACGAGCAGTACTTC
v_gene: TRBV6-5; d_gene: TRBD1; abundance: -; j_gene: TRBJ2-1; CDR3aa: CASSYGTGSGNEQFF; CDR3nt: TGTGCCAGCAGTTACGGGACAGGGAGTGGAAATGAGCAGTTCTTC
v_gene: TRBV29-1; d_gene: TRBD1; abundance: -; j_gene: TRBJ1-1; CDR3aa: CSVEAPAGQIEAFF; CDR3nt: TGCAGCGTTGAAGCACCCGCGGGACAGATTGAAGCTTTCTTT
v_gene: TRBV4-1; d_gene: -; abundance: -; j_gene: TRBJ1-5; CDR3aa: CASSQDPGRGQPQHF; CDR3nt: TGCGCCAGCAGCCAAGATCCAGGCAGGGGACAGCCCCAGCATTTT
v_gene: TRBV27; d_gene: TRBD1; abundance: -; j_gene: TRBJ1-1; CDR3aa: CASKPTGKTEAFF; CDR3nt: TGTGCCAGCAAACCGACAGGGAAGACTGAAGCTTTCTTT
v_gene: TRBV6-5; d_gene: -; abundance: few; j_gene: TRBJ1-1; CDR3aa: CASSRGFNTEAFF; CDR3nt: TGTGCCAGCAGTAGAGGGTTTAACACTGAAGCTTTCTTT
v_gene: TRBV5-1; d_gene: TRBD1; abundance: -; j_gene: TRBJ2-7; CDR3aa: CASSEATGAYEQYF; CDR3nt: TGCGCCAGCAGCGAAGCGACAGGGGCCTACGAGCAGTACTTC
v_gene: TRBV5-1; d_gene: -; abundance: few; j_gene: TRBJ2-7; CDR3aa: CASSLDGRGSYEQYF; CDR3nt: TGCGCCAGCAGCTTGGATGGCAGGGGAAGCTACGAGCAGTACTTC
v_gene: TRBV5-1; d_gene: -; abundance: -; j_gene: TRBJ1-4; CDR3aa: CASSLDGGVHRGEKLFF; CDR3nt: TGCGCCAGCAGCTTGGATGGGGGTGTGCATCGGGGTGAAAAACTGTTTTTT
v_gene: TRBV5-1; d_gene: -; abundance: -; j_gene: TRBJ2-3; CDR3aa: CASSLAARSTDTQYF; CDR3nt: TGCGCCAGCAGCTTGGCGGCGCGGAGCACAGATACGCAGTATTTT
v_gene: TRBV29-1; d_gene: TRBD2; abundance: few; j_gene: TRBJ2-1; CDR3aa: CSVHGLAGYNEQFF; CDR3nt: TGCAGCGTCCACGGACTAGCAGGTTACAATGAGCAGTTCTTC
v_gene: TRBV7-9; d_gene: TRBD2; abundance: -; j_gene: TRBJ2-7; CDR3aa: CASSVGLAGLYEQYF; CDR3nt: TGTGCCAGCAGCGTGGGACTAGCGGGTCTTTACGAGCAGTACTTC
v_gene: TRBV24-1; d_gene: TRBD2; abundance: -; j_gene: TRBJ2-1; CDR3aa: CATSDDGLAGEQFF; CDR3nt: TGTGCCACCAGTGATGATGGACTAGCTGGGGAGCAGTTCTTC
v_gene: TRBV5-4; d_gene: TRBD2; abundance: -; j_gene: TRBJ2-3; CDR3aa: CASSWTSGSTDTQYF; CDR3nt: TGTGCCAGCAGCTGGACTAGCGGTAGCACAGATACGCAGTATTTT
v_gene: TRBV30; d_gene: -; abundance: -; j_gene: TRBJ1-1; CDR3aa: CAGGRWNTEAFF; CDR3nt: TGTGCGGGGGGGCGGTGGAACACTGAAGCTTTCTTT
v_gene: TRBV30; d_gene: -; abundance: -; j_gene: TRBJ2-5; CDR3aa: CAWSVAWTGQETQYF; CDR3nt: TGTGCCTGGAGTGTTGCCTGGACTGGCCAAGAGACCCAGTACTTC